The TCR beta chain described here comes from a study of high-grade serous ovarian cancer treatment subgroups. This CDR3 contains 13 residues. CDR1 SGHDT and CDR2 YYEEEE come from the germline V gene. V shed 4 bases and J shed 5 bases, with 12 bases lying between them. Tumor samples were taken before definitive surgery or chemotherapy. Libraries were prepared by immunoSEQ multiplex PCR; TCRdb keeps only in-frame clonotypes and omits some of them. Of roughly 10,000 clones listed, 80% to 90% are singletons. The TCR originated in a human donor with high-grade serous ovarian cancer. This sequence joins TRBV5-6 and TRBJ1-2; D is unresolved. Material: tumor tissue. Here the CDR3 reads CASSQVGAYGYTF. CDR3 nucleotides: TGTGCCAGCAGCCAGGTTGGCGCTTATGGCTACACCTTC. Combining the CDR3 with reference TRBV5-6 and TRBJ1-2 gives the whole variable domain DAGVTQSPTHLIKTRGQQVTLRCSPKSGHDTVSWYQQALGQGPQFIFQYYEEEERQRGNFPDRFSGHQFPNYSSELNVNALLLGDSALYLCASSQVGAYGYTFGSGTRLTVV.